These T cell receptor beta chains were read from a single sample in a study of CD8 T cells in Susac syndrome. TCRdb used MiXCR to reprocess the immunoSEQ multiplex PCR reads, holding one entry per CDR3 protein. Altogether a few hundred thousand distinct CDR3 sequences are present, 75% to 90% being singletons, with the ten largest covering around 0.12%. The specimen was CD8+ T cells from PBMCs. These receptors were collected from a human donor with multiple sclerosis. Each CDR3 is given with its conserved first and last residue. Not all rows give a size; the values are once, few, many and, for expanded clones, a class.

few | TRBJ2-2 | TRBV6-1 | CASTNWADNTGELFF
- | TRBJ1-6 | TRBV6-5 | CASSQGYYNSPLHF
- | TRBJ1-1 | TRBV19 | CASSIDLGQGAFF
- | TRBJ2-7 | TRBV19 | CASSQDWPGGDLPSYEQYF
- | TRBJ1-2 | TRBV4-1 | CASSQEAVNYGYTF
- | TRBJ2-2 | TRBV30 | CAWSPRDRGRTGELFF
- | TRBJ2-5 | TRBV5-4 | CASSLEGLAAQETQYF
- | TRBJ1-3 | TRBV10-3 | CAISELGDSGNTIYF
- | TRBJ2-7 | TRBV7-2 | CASSPSGGFVYEQYF
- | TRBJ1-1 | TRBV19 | CASSIGHRLNTEAFF
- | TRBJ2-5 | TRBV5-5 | CASSVGQKRDQETQYF
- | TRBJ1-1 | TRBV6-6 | CASSYVGAETAFF
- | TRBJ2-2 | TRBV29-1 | CSAMGRDTGELFF